This TCR beta chain is drawn from a study of blood T cells in healthy people across ages. Primers used in a second PCR of roughly 6 to 12 cycles were a sample-barcoded 5' primer and a J-beta primer mix. TCRdb reprocessed the 5' RACE reads with MiXCR, giving one entry per CDR3 protein. The sample records roughly 680,000 distinct CDR3 sequences, 52% being singletons. Remarks on this clonotype: Its antigen remains unidentified. A much larger clonotype is one base distant, so this may be a read error.

There are 15 residues in the CDR3. Germline values: CDR1 MDHEN, CDR2 SYDVKM. Notes on the study in general: Percentage of naive T cells showed a strong correlation with TCR beta diversity.

V is TRBV28 and J is TRBJ1-5; a possible D gene is TRBD1 (5 bases). The receptor was isolated from a woman aged 80 or over in good health. The specimen was blood. This chain's CDR3 is CASSSDSLGNQPLHF. In nucleotides, the CDR3 is TGTGCCAGCAGCTCCGACAGCTTGGGCAATCAGCCCCTGCATTTT.